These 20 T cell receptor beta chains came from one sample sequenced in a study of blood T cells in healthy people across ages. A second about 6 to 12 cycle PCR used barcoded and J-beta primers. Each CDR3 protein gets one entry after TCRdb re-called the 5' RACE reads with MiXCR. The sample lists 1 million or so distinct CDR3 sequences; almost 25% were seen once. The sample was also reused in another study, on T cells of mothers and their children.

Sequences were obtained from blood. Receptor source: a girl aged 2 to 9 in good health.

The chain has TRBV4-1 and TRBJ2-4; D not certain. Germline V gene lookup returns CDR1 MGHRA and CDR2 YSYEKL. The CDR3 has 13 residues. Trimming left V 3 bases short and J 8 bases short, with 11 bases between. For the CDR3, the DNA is TGCGCCAGCAGCCAGATAATCCTGGACATTCAGTACTTC. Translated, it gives CASSQIILDIQYF.

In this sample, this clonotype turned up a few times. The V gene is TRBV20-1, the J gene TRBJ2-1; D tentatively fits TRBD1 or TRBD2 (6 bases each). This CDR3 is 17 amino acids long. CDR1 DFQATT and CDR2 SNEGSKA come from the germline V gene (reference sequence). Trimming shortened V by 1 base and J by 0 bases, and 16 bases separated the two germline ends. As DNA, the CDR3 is TGCAGTGCTAGAGGTCGCCGAGGGGGGAGCTCCTACAATGAGCAGTTCTTC. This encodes CSARGRRGGSSYNEQFF.

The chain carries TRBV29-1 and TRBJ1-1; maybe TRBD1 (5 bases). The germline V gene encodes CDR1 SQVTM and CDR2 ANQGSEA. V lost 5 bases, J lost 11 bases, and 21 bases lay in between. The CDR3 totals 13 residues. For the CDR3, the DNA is TGCAGCGTTAGGGGCCCACTCGCCGGGCGGGCTTTCTTT. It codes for CSVRGPLAGRAFF.

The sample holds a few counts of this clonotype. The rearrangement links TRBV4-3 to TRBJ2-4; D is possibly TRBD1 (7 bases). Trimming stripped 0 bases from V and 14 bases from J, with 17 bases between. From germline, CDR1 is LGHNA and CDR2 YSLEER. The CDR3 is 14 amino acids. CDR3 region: CASSQDRGTDPKYF. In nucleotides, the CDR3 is TGCGCCAGCAGCCAAGATCGGGGGACAGACCCGAAGTACTTC.

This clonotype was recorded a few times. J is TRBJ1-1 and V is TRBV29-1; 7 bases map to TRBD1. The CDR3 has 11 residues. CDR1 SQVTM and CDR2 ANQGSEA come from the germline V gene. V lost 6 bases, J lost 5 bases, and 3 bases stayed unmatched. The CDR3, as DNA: TGCAGCGTCTACAGGGGAACTGAAGCTTTCTTT. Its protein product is CSVYRGTEAFF.

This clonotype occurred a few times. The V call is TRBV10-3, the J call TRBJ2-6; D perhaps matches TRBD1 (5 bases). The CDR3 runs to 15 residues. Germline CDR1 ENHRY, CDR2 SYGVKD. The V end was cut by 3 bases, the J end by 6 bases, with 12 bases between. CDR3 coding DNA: TGTGCCATCAGTGACGGACAAAGAATGGCCAACGTCCTGACTTTC. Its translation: CAISDGQRMANVLTF.

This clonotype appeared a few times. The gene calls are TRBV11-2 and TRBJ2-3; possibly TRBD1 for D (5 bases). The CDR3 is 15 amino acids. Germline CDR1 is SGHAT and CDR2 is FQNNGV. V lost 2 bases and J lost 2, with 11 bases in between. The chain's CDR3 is CASSLLGPHTDTQYF. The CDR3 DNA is TGTGCCAGCAGCTTACTGGGGCCCCACACAGATACGCAGTATTTT.

The CDR3 sequence is CASSNGQGEKLFF. In DNA form, the CDR3 reads TGCGCCAGCAGCAACGGACAGGGCGAAAAACTGTTTTTT. V gene TRBV5-1 combines with J gene TRBJ1-4; 8 bases agree with TRBD1. V dropped 4 bases and J dropped 8; count of bases not matched to a gene: 4. The CDR3 runs 13 residues. The germline V gene has CDR1 SGHRS and CDR2 YFSETQ.

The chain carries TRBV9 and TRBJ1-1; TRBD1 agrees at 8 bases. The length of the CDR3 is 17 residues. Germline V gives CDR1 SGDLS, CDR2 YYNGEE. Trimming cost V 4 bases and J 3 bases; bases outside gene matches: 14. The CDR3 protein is CASSSLHSGGEDTEAFF. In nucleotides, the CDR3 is TGTGCCAGCAGCTCCCTTCACTCAGGGGGCGAGGACACTGAAGCTTTCTTT.

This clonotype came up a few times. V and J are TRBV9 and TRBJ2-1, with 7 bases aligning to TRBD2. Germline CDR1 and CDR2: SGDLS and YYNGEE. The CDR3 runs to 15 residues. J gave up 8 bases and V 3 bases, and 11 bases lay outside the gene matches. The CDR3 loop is CASSALARLGDEQFF. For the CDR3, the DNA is TGTGCCAGCAGCGCACTAGCGCGTTTGGGTGATGAGCAGTTCTTC.

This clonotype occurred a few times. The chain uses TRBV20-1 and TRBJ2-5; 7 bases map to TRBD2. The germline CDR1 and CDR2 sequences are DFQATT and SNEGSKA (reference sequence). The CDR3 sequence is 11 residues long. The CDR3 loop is CKAGAQETQYF. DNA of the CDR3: TGCAAGGCGGGAGCCCAAGAGACCCAGTACTTC.

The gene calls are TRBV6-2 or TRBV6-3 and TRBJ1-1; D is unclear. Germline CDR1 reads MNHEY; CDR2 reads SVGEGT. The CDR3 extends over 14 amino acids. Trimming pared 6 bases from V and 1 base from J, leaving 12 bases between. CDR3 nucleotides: TGTGCCAGCAGCCCCGCTAGCAGGAACACTGAAGCTTTCTTT. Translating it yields CASSPASRNTEAFF.

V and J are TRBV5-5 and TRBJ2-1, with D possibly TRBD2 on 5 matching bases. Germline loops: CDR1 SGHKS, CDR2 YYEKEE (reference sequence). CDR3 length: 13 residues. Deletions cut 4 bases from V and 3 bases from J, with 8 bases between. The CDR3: CASSGLFYNEQFF. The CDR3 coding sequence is TGTGCCAGCAGCGGACTGTTCTACAATGAGCAGTTCTTC.

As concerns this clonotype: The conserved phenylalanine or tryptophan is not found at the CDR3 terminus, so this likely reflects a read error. This chain's CDR3 is CASSFDRLAKNIQYL. The CDR3 DNA reads as TGTGCCAGCAGTTTTGACAGATTAGCCAAAAACATTCAGTACCTC. The chain joins TRBV28 to TRBJ2-4; tentatively, D is TRBD1 (5 bases). Germline CDR1 MDHEN, CDR2 SYDVKM. Trimming stripped 3 bases from V and 0 bases from J, with 9 bases between. The CDR3 is 15 residues long.

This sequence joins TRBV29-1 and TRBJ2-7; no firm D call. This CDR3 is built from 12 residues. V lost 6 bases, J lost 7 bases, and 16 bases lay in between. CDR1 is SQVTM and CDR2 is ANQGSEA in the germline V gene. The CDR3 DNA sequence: TGCAGCGTGTCCCTGGATCCGGAAGAGCAGTACTTC. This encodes CSVSLDPEEQYF.

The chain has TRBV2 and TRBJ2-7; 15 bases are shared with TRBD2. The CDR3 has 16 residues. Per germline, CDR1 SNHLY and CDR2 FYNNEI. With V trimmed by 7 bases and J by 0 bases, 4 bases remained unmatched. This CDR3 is CASTGTSGGPSYEQYF. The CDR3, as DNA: TGTGCCAGCACCGGGACTAGCGGGGGGCCCTCCTACGAGCAGTACTTC.

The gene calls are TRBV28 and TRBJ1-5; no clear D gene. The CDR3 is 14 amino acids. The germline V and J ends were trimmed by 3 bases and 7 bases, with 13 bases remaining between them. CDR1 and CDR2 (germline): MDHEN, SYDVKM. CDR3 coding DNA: TGTGCCAGCAGTTTCACAACTACTTCGCAGCCCCAGCATTTT. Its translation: CASSFTTTSQPQHF.

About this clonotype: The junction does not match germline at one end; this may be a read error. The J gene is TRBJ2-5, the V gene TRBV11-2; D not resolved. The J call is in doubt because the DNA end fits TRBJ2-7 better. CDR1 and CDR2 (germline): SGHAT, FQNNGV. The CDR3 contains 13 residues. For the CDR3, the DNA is TGTGCCTGCAGCTTATCTCCCTCCTACGAGCAGTACTTC. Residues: CACSLSPSYEQYF.

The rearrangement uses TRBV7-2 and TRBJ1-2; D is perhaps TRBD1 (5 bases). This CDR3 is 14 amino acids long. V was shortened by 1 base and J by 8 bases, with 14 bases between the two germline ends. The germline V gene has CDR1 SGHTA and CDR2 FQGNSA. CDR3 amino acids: CASSLGGRGWGYTF. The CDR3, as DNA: TGTGCCAGCAGCTTAGGGGGACGCGGCTGGGGCTACACCTTC.

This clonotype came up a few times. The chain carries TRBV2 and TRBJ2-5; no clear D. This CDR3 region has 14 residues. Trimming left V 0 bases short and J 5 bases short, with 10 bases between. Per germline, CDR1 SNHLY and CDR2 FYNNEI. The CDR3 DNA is TGTGCCAGCAGTGAAGCGCTTCTGGGGGAGACCCAGTACTTC. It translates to CASSEALLGETQYF.